This T cell receptor beta chain came from a study of control samples from healthy donors and cancer patients. The data were produced by immunoSEQ multiplex PCR, yet TCRdb's version contains in-frame clones alone and is incomplete. Here the sample spans 150,000 or so clones, roughly 94% being singletons. Germline CDR1 is DFQATT and CDR2 is SNEGSKA (reference sequence). CDR3 length equals 13 residues. The V and J ends lost 3 bases and 4 bases respectively, with 10 bases between them. Material: blood. The V and J genes are TRBV20-1 and TRBJ1-3, with unresolved D. The TCR comes from a woman between 40 and 55 years old in good health. In nucleotides, the CDR3 is TGCAGTGCTAGTAGCCCTCTAGGAAACACCATATATTTT. This sequence encodes CSASSPLGNTIYF.